This TCR beta chain came from a study of regulatory T cells in long-lasting Graves disease. The table lists this clonotype with many counts. Time point here: newly diagnosed GD, antithyroid drugs for less than 3 months. The TCR library was prepared using RNA isolated from PBMCs. The CDR3 totals 17 residues. Germline loops: CDR1 MNHEY, CDR2 SMNVEV (reference sequence). The V and J ends lost 5 bases and 0 bases, in that order; junction bases with no gene match: 10. Through Arm-PCR of CDR3 regions and iRepertoire HTBI primers, TCR beta libraries were built. How the authors handled the data: The identification of 62 TRBV and roughly 15 TRBJ segments was made across samples. MiXCR, run by TCRdb on the multiplex PCR reads, gives a single entry per CDR3 protein. None of the V and J calls come from the authors' own analysis; TCRdb made them. The sample lists about 620,000 distinct CDR3 sequences, under 20% occurring once.

The same specimen was also included in a second study, on T cells in Graves' hyperthyroidism and ophthalmopathy. That source notes: Model-based prediction identified ophthalmopathy a median roughly 6.1 months prior to its onset.

The receptor was isolated from a woman aged 25 to 39 with Graves disease. This sample comprised peripheral blood mononuclear cells (PBMCs), obtained at new diagnosis, from a patient treated with antithyroid drugs. This sequence joins TRBV27 and TRBJ2-1; TRBD2 matches at 7 bases. CDR3 coding DNA: TGTGCCAGCAGTCCCGGGGCAGCGGGGAGCTCCTACAATGAGCAGTTCTTC. Protein product: CASSPGAAGSSYNEQFF.